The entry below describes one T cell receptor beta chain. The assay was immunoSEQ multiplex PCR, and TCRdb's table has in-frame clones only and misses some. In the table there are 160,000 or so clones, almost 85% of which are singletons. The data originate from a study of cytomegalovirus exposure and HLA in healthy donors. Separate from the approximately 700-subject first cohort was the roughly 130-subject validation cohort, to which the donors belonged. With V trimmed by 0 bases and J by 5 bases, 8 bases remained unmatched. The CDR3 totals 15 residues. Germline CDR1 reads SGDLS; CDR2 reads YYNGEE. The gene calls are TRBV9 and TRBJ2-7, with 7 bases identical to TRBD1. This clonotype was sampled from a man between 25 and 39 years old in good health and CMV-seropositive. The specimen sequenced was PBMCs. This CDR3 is CASSVAGTVSNEQYF. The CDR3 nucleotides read TGTGCCAGCAGCGTAGCCGGGACAGTGTCCAACGAGCAGTACTTC.